The clone carrying this TCR beta chain showed up just once. Its antigen is not identified. The data are from a study of cytomegalovirus exposure and HLA in healthy donors. V gave up 0 bases and J gave up 4 bases, with 10 bases separating them. This CDR3 is built from 14 residues. Looked up from germline, CDR1 is MNHEY and CDR2 is SVGAGI. General study points: When a later analysis was performed, an Asian-associated ancestry cluster reportedly had fewer N-insertions than the 666-donor mean. Immune exposure was documented only through CMV serostatus.

This PCR relied on a set of 60 Vbeta primers and 13 Jbeta primers. Repertoires were generated with immunoSEQ multiplex PCR, while TCRdb's copy carries only in-frame clones and drops some. The data hold 90,000 to 130,000 clones, with approximately 81% observed a single time. Sequenced material: PBMCs. The sequence derives from a woman under 30 in good health and CMV-seropositive. The chain is built from TRBV6-5 and TRBJ2-7, with a weak D call TRBD1 (6 bases). CDR3 coding DNA: TGTGCCAGCAGTTACTCATGGACAGATTACGAGCAGTACTTC. Translating gives CASSYSWTDYEQYF.